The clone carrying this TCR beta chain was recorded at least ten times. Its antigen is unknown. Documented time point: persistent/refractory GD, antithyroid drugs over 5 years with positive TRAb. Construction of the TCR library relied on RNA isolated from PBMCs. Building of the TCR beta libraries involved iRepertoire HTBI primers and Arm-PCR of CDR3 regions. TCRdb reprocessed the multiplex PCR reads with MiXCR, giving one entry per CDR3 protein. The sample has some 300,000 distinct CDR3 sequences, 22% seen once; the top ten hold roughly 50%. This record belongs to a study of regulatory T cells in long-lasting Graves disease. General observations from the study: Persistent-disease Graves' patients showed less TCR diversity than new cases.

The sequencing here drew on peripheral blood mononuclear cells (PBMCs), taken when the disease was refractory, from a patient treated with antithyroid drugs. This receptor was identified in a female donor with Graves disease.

CDR3 region: CASSQLPGQFPLHF. In DNA, the CDR3 is TGTGCCAGCAGCCAACTCCCGGGACAGTTCCCCCTCCACTTT. The chain carries TRBV3-1 and TRBJ1-6; 7 positions match TRBD1. With 2 bases clipped from V and 13 bases from J, the junction kept 8 bases outside the gene matches. Looked up from germline, CDR1 is LGHDT and CDR2 is YNNKEL (reference sequence). CDR3 length: 14 amino acids.